Shown below are 16 T cell receptor beta chains from a single sample sequenced in a study of monozygotic twins with inflammatory bowel disease. TCRdb re-called the 5' RACE reads, yielding one record per CDR3 amino acid sequence without DNA. The repertoire table contains a few hundred thousand distinct CDR3 sequences. Sequencing used blood. Receptors originate from a human donor with ulcerative colitis or Crohn's disease, or a healthy co-twin of an affected twin (not recorded which).

The V call is TRBV20-1, the J call TRBJ2-3; absent DNA, TCRdb's TRBD2 call cannot be checked. CDR3 size: 14 residues. The germline V gene has CDR1 DFQATT and CDR2 SNEGSKA (reference sequence). CDR3 region: CSAILAGFPDTQYF.

V and J are TRBV18 and TRBJ2-5; lacking DNA, the TRBD1 call made by TCRdb goes unchecked. The CDR3 has 16 amino acids. The germline V gene encodes CDR1 KGHSH and CDR2 LQKENI. The CDR3 loop is CASSLNLGRSQETQYF.

The gene calls are TRBV7-2 and TRBJ2-3; the D call of TRBD1 rests on TCRdb alone, since no DNA is present to check it. The CDR3 runs to 15 residues. Per the germline V gene, CDR1 is SGHTA and CDR2 is FQGNSA. The CDR3 loop reads CASSSGQGAALSRDF.

The chain has TRBV29-1 and TRBJ2-3; TCRdb designates TRBD1, a call that cannot be tested without DNA. The CDR3 spans 12 residues. Germline assignment: CDR1 SQVTM and CDR2 ANQGSEA. The CDR3: CSIYRGTDTQYF.

The chain couples TRBV30 to TRBJ1-1; the TCRdb D gene call, TRBD1, has no DNA to confirm it. This CDR3 spans 15 amino acids. Germline assignment: CDR1 GTSNPN and CDR2 SVGIG (reference sequence). The CDR3 is CAWSVASGGQTEAFF.

The chain couples TRBV4-3 to TRBJ2-1; the TRBD1 assignment by TCRdb is unverifiable without DNA. Germline CDR1 reads LGHNA; CDR2 reads YSLEER. CDR3 length: 17 amino acids. The CDR3 is CASSQDKGASKDNEQFF.

V and J are TRBV6-6 and TRBJ2-2. This CDR3 region has 12 residues. Germline V CDR1 and CDR2: MNHNY, SVGAGI (reference sequence). The CDR3 is CASSYYTGELFF.

The V gene is TRBV5-1, the J gene TRBJ2-1; TCRdb reports TRBD1, a call that lacks DNA to check it against. The CDR3 runs to 16 residues. Germline-derived CDR1 and CDR2 are SGHRS and YFSETQ. CDR3 in amino acids: CASSLVGGAGSNEQFF.

The V gene is TRBV5-1, the J gene TRBJ2-1; the TCRdb D gene call, TRBD1, has no DNA to confirm it. CDR3 length: 14 residues. Germline CDR1 and CDR2: SGHRS and YFSETQ. CDR3 loop: CASSLLQGINEQFF.

The chain links TRBV2 to TRBJ2-3. The CDR3 contains 12 residues. The V gene's germline CDR1 is SNHLY and CDR2 FYNNEI. The CDR3 sequence is CASNTRTDTQYF.

The rearrangement uses TRBV30 and TRBJ1-1; TCRdb proposes TRBD1, but this gene call is untestable without DNA. The CDR3 contains 12 residues. Germline lookup yields CDR1 GTSNPN and CDR2 SVGIG (reference sequence). The CDR3 here is CAWSLGGGEAFF.

V usage is TRBV12-3 or TRBV12-4 and J usage is TRBJ1-1; TCRdb proposes TRBD1, but this gene call is untestable without DNA. The CDR3 contains 14 residues. The CDR3 reads CASSTGTPNTEAFF.

The chain employs TRBV4-2 and TRBJ2-3; no DNA is available, so the TRBD2 call from TCRdb remains unchecked. Germline values: CDR1 LGHNA, CDR2 YNFKEQ. The CDR3 contains 17 residues. Here the CDR3 reads CASSQEMERGGTDTQYF.

CDR3: CASSFRIRGNPNPYEQYF. The chain has TRBV27 and TRBJ2-7. The CDR3 length is 18 residues. The germline V gene encodes CDR1 MNHEY and CDR2 SMNVEV (reference sequence).

The chain links TRBV4-3 to TRBJ1-2. This CDR3 has 14 amino acids. Germline CDR1 reads LGHNA; CDR2 reads YSLEER. The CDR3 reads CASSQARREGSYTF.

The chain couples TRBV29-1 to TRBJ2-3. This CDR3 contains 14 residues. CDR1 and CDR2 from the germline V gene are SQVTM and ANQGSEA. The CDR3 reads CSVEDGKVTDTQYF.